Each of the 17 T cell receptor beta chains below was sequenced from the same sample in a study of blood T cells in healthy people across ages. Primers used in a second PCR of about 6 to 11 cycles were a sample-barcoded 5' primer and a J-beta primer mix. TCRdb fed the 5' RACE reads into MiXCR, producing one record per CDR3 protein. The table has fewer than 800,000 distinct CDR3 sequences, around 25% seen once; the top ten hold under 10%. These data are also associated with another study on T cells of mothers and their children.

The sample consisted of blood. These receptors all stem from a boy aged 5-17 years in good health.

J is TRBJ2-1 and V is TRBV29-1; D remains unclear. The CDR3 is 13 amino acids. V was trimmed by 4 bases and J by 2 bases, leaving 9 bases between them. Germline V gene lookup returns CDR1 SQVTM and CDR2 ANQGSEA. The CDR3 reads CSVGAGTYNEQFF. CDR3 coding DNA: TGCAGCGTTGGAGCTGGCACCTACAATGAGCAGTTCTTC.

This clonotype has just a few counts. The rearrangement joins TRBV11-2 to TRBJ2-5; D ambiguous. With the DNA end fitting TRBJ2-1 better, the J assignment may be wrong. CDR1 SGHAT and CDR2 FQNNGV come from the germline V gene. This CDR3 region has 13 residues. CDR3 coding DNA: TGTGCCAGCAGCTTAGGGGTTAGTTTTGAGCAGTTCTTC. Its translation is CASSLGVSFEQFF.

The CDR3 DNA reads TGTGCCAGCAGCACAAGACCCCTGGTCACCGGGGAGCTGTTTTTT. Translation: CASSTRPLVTGELFF. The chain combines TRBV6-2 or TRBV6-3 with TRBJ2-2; D gene ambiguous. CDR3 length: 15 amino acids. Looked up from germline, CDR1 is MNHEY and CDR2 is SVGEGT. V was pared by 6 bases and J by 4 bases, with 15 bases between.

This clonotype was picked up a small number of times. This chain's CDR3 is CASSLDPGTRNEQFF. CDR3 coding DNA: TGTGCCAGCAGCTTAGATCCCGGGACTAGAAATGAGCAGTTCTTC. The V gene is TRBV11-2, the J gene TRBJ2-1; TRBD2 matches 8 bases. This CDR3 is 15 amino acids long. Losses at the gene ends were 0 bases for V and 7 bases for J; bases not matched to a gene: 5. Germline V gene data show CDR1 as SGHAT and CDR2 as FQNNGV.

This clonotype was counted a few times. The gene calls are TRBV12-3 or TRBV12-4 and TRBJ2-5; D gene uncertain. Trimming removed 8 bases from V and 7 bases from J, with 20 bases in between. The CDR3 is 14 amino acids. The CDR3 coding sequence is TGTGCCAGCTCACCGACCCTGGGCGTGGCGACCCAGTACTTC. Translating gives CASSPTLGVATQYF.

In this sample, this clonotype turned up a few times. The rearrangement uses TRBV28 and TRBJ2-3; D unclear. Germline V gene data show CDR1 as MDHEN and CDR2 as SYDVKM. Trimming left V 6 bases short and J 0 bases short, with 4 bases between. This CDR3 is built from 12 residues. The CDR3 DNA sequence: TGTGCCAGCAGAAAGAGCACAGATACGCAGTATTTT. Residues: CASRKSTDTQYF.

The chain has TRBV7-8 and TRBJ2-5; 9 nucleotides match TRBD1. The J call is in doubt because the DNA end fits TRBJ2-7 better. There are 15 residues in the CDR3. Germline values: CDR1 SGHVS, CDR2 FQNEAQ. CDR3 amino acids: CASSLGDRVSYEQYF. The CDR3 bases are TGTGCCAGCAGCTTGGGGGACAGGGTATCCTACGAGCAGTACTTC.

In DNA form, the CDR3 reads TGCAGTGCTACCTCCCCGGGACAGCAAGAGACCCAGTACTTC. Translation gives CSATSPGQQETQYF. This sequence joins TRBV20-1 and TRBJ2-5, with 7 bases aligning to TRBD1. Germline CDR1 and CDR2: DFQATT and SNEGSKA (reference sequence). This CDR3 spans 14 amino acids. The V segment lost 4 bases and the J segment 2 bases; nucleotides outside the gene matches: 7.

The rearrangement joins TRBV3-1 to TRBJ1-2, with no clear D. Germline V gene data show CDR1 as LGHDT and CDR2 as YNNKEL (reference sequence). Deletions cut 1 base from V and 3 bases from J, with 9 bases between. CDR3 length equals 14 residues. The CDR3 DNA follows: TGTGCCAGCAGCCAAGCCGGCCGAGACTATGGCTACACCTTC. This codes for CASSQAGRDYGYTF.

This chain connects TRBV15 to TRBJ2-5; D is unclear. The DNA end is a closer match to TRBJ2-7, so the J assignment may be wrong. Germline CDR1 LNHNV, CDR2 YYDKDF (reference sequence). The CDR3 has 14 residues. The CDR3: CATSPTRPSYEQYF. CDR3 bases: TGTGCCACCAGCCCTACGCGGCCTTCCTACGAGCAGTACTTC.

J is TRBJ1-1 and V is TRBV4-2, with D perhaps TRBD1 (5 bases). The V gene's germline CDR1 is LGHNA and CDR2 YNFKEQ. The CDR3 has 13 amino acids. The V end lost 10 bases, the J end lost 8 bases, and 20 bases lay between the germline ends. The CDR3 here is CATTGADAPEAFF. The CDR3 DNA sequence: TGTGCCACGACCGGGGCCGACGCCCCGGAAGCTTTCTTT.

This clonotype was observed many times. This chain uses TRBV5-1 with TRBJ2-1, with D maybe TRBD1 (6 bases). Between the trimmed V and J ends, which lost 4 bases and 8 bases, there was a span of 13 bases. Per germline, CDR1 SGHRS and CDR2 YFSETQ. The CDR3 runs to 13 residues. The CDR3: CASSTGIRDEQFF. The CDR3, as DNA: TGCGCCAGCAGCACAGGGATTCGGGATGAGCAGTTCTTC.

The chain couples TRBV29-1 to TRBJ2-7; D may be TRBD2 (5 bases). CDR3 size: 13 residues. Per germline, CDR1 SQVTM and CDR2 ANQGSEA. The germline V and J ends were trimmed by 5 bases and 2 bases, with 13 bases remaining between them. Here the CDR3 reads CSVRETGAYEQYF. DNA for the CDR3: TGCAGCGTTAGAGAAACCGGGGCCTACGAGCAGTACTTC.

Only a few counts were recorded for this clonotype. The J gene is TRBJ1-5, the V gene TRBV20-1; TRBD1 agrees at 7 bases. The germline V gene has CDR1 DFQATT and CDR2 SNEGSKA (reference sequence). The CDR3 is 13 amino acids. With 6 bases clipped from V and 6 bases from J, the junction kept 8 bases outside the gene matches. The CDR3: CSALNRGSQPQHF. CDR3 nucleotide sequence: TGCAGTGCGCTTAACAGGGGCAGTCAGCCCCAGCATTTT.

This chain uses TRBV7-9 with TRBJ1-1; D is possibly TRBD1 (6 bases). The CDR3 contains 14 residues. V lost 6 bases and J lost 9, with 20 bases in between. CDR1 is SEHNR and CDR2 is FQNEAQ in the germline V gene (reference sequence). CDR3 protein: CASSSTQGIEKAFF. DNA for the CDR3: TGTGCCAGCAGTTCCACACAGGGCATTGAGAAAGCTTTCTTT.

V is TRBV27 and J is TRBJ1-1; TRBD1 matches at 7 bases. V gave up 6 bases and J gave up 7 bases; unmatched junction bases: 8. The CDR3 contains 13 residues. Per the germline V gene, CDR1 is MNHEY and CDR2 is SMNVEV (reference sequence). The CDR3 DNA reads as TGTGCCAGCAGGCCCCAGGGGGACAGTGAAGCTTTCTTT. It translates to CASRPQGDSEAFF.

The gene calls are TRBV7-3 and TRBJ2-1; 9 positions agree with TRBD2. The better agreement between TRBJ2-5 and the DNA end casts doubt on the J call. The CDR3 runs to 15 residues. Germline V gene data show CDR1 as SGHTA and CDR2 as FQGTGA. This CDR3 reads CASSSSGAASETQYF. In DNA, the CDR3 is TGTGCCAGCAGCTCTAGCGGGGCGGCATCGGAGACCCAGTACTTC.